This TCR beta chain appears in the sequencing data of a study of blood T cell repertoires in COVID-19 (dated by TCRdb to 2019 to 2021). General notes on the study: The collaborator samples originated in the United States, Italy and Spain and spanned the acute and convalescent phases of COVID-19. The prospective study material was composed of cDNA or gDNA derived from T cells, B-cell-depleted T cells, or PBMCs. Deeply sampled blood TCRbeta repertoires from subjects exposed to, actively infected with, or recovered from COVID-19 were included in the dataset. The repertoires were released in a freely available public database intended as a resource for research on the immune response to SARS-CoV-2. The samples were drawn from the first 160 participants of the ongoing ImmuneRACE study and from some 1,300 subjects provided by 6 global collaborators. A de-identified subject ID, COVID-19 status, age in years and sex were almost always included in the sample metadata. Where available, HLA class I and class II types were taken from metadata supplied by the sample provider and were not determined by assay-based typing.

What the study reported, not specific to this receptor: The amount of clinical and demographic metadata varied by source and participant and was provided uncurated.

CDR1 and CDR2, per the germline V gene, are SGHAT and FQNNGV. Clipping removes 10 bases from V and 3 bases from J, with 5 as the unmatched junction base count. From the cysteine up to the phenylalanine, the CDR3 has a length of 12 residues. CDR3 DNA is the only sequence kept; it has 36 bases, read in frame from the first base. Each collaborating institution followed its own protocols to collect whole blood in K2EDTA tubes. Collaborator samples were shipped for TCRbeta analysis as frozen whole blood, isolated PBMCs, or DNA extracted from either sample type. TCRbeta CDR3 regions were amplified from genomic DNA by means of the immunoSEQ Assay, a bias-controlled multiplex PCR. On the authors' methods: The number of nucleated cells in each sample was estimated by amplification of reference gene primers within the assay. To quantify the absolute abundance of each unique TCRbeta CDR3 rearrangement, sequence reads were collapsed and filtered. For each sample, productive Simpson clonality was calculated as the square root of Simpson's diversity index over productive rearrangements. Imported from immuneACCESS, the table was reduced by TCRdb to in-frame sequences with V and J called. These copies leave out some clones; in studies compared against another copy, an unresolved V gene accounts for under half, and the cause of the remainder is not known. V and J calls and clone size are copied from that table; D and trimming were computed from the DNA. The sample table contains tens of thousands of clones; only one count was recorded for approximately 80% of them. The biggest ten clones account for about 7% of the sample.

Notes on this clone: There is no known antigen for this receptor. Base qualities are missing; no much larger clone stands one base away.

Sequenced material: peripheral blood. This TCR came from a man aged 70 or older with active COVID-19. The rearrangement combines TRBV11-2 with TRBJ1-1; 7 of the junction bases match TRBD1. The DNA sequence is given as TGTGCCACACGAACAGGGGACACTGAAGCTTTCTTT. Its amino acids are CATRTGDTEAFF.